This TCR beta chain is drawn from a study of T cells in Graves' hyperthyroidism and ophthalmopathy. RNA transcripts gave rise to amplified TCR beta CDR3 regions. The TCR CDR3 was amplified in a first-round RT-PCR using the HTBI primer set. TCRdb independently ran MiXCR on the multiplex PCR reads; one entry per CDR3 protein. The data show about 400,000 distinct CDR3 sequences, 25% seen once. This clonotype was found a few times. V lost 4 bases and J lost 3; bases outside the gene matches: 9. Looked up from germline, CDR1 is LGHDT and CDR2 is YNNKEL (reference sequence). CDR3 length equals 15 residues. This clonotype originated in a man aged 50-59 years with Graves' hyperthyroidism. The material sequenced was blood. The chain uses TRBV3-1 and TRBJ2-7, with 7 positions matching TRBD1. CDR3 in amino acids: CASSRGGEGLYEQYF. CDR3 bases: TGTGCCAGCAGCCGAGGGGGCGAAGGACTCTACGAGCAGTACTTC.